One sample yielded the 32 T cell receptor beta chains listed below, sequenced in a study of T-cell reconstitution after alpha-beta-depleted transplantation in children. A TCRbeta library incorporating unique molecular identifiers was prepared. TCRdb recomputed calls from the PCR reads with MiXCR, one row per CDR3 protein. The sample consists of a few hundred thousand distinct CDR3 sequences, approximately 10% of them appearing once. The source material was PBMCs from the stem cell graft donor, sampled from the stem cell graft. The receptors derive from a human donor who donated a stem cell graft to a child with acute lymphoblastic leukemia.

This clonotype was counted a few times. The V call is TRBV9, the J call TRBJ2-3; TRBD2 is a possible D gene (8 bases). Germline-derived CDR1 and CDR2 are SGDLS and YYNGEE. The CDR3 spans 16 residues. Trimming cost V 1 base and J 14 bases, with 26 bases left between them. DNA of the CDR3: TGTGCCAGCAGCGTAAGTCCCAGGGGGGAGCGGGAGCGACGGTATTTT. Its translation: CASSVSPRGERERRYF.

This chain joins TRBV7-9 and TRBJ1-5; no clear D gene. Germline V gene data show CDR1 as SEHNR and CDR2 as FQNEAQ (reference sequence). The CDR3 contains 12 residues. The V and J ends lost 1 base and 9 bases respectively, with 7 bases between them. DNA of the CDR3: TGTGCCAGCAGCTTAGTCGGATTGCCCCAGCATTTT. This sequence encodes CASSLVGLPQHF. The entire variable domain, with the rest obtained from reference TRBV7-9 and TRBJ1-5, is as follows: DTGVSQNPRHKITKRGQNVTFRCDPISEHNRLYWYRQTLGQGPEFLTYFQNEAQLEKSRLLSDRFSAERPKGSFSTLEIQRTEQGDSAMYLCASSLVGLPQHFGDGTRLSIL.

This clonotype turned up a few times. The chain has TRBV24-1 and TRBJ2-5, with 9 nucleotides matching TRBD2. The CDR3 loop spans 14 amino acids. The germline gives CDR1 KGHDR, CDR2 SFDVKD. V shed 3 bases, J shed 5 bases, and the junction held 3 bases outside the gene matches. The CDR3 loop reads CATSDGTSSETQYF. The CDR3 nucleotides read TGTGCCACCAGTGATGGGACTAGCTCGGAGACCCAGTACTTC.

The J gene is TRBJ1-3, the V gene TRBV24-1, with D unclear. The length of the CDR3 is 14 residues. Germline-derived CDR1 and CDR2 are KGHDR and SFDVKD. V dropped 5 bases and J dropped 4 bases, with 11 bases sitting between them. CDR3 bases: TGTGCCACCAGTGTGCTCAGCCTCGGAAACACCATATATTTT. The encoded protein is CATSVLSLGNTIYF.

This clonotype was counted only a few times. V and J are TRBV29-1 and TRBJ2-7; D remains unclear. The CDR3 spans 14 residues. Germline lookup yields CDR1 SQVTM and CDR2 ANQGSEA. V was trimmed by 1 base and J by 3 bases, leaving 13 bases between them. CDR3 nucleotide sequence: TGCAGCGTTGAAGTTAATGAGGCTTACTACGAGCAGTACTTC. Translated, it gives CSVEVNEAYYEQYF.

The chain uses TRBV6-6 and TRBJ2-1; no firm D call. V was shortened by 6 bases and J by 8 bases, with 8 bases between the two germline ends. This CDR3 spans 11 amino acids. Germline V CDR1 and CDR2: MNHNY, SVGAGI (reference sequence). Here the CDR3 reads CASRIGHEQFF. In DNA, the CDR3 is TGTGCCAGCAGAATAGGCCATGAGCAGTTCTTC.

The CDR3 protein is CASSLPSQNIQYF. Written as DNA, the CDR3 is TGTGCCAGCAGTTTACCCTCCCAAAACATTCAGTACTTC. The rearrangement uses TRBV12-3 or TRBV12-4 and TRBJ2-4; D gene uncertain. The CDR3 loop spans 13 amino acids. V lost 2 bases, J lost 5 bases, and 7 bases lay in between.

This clonotype showed up just a few times. The rearrangement joins TRBV28 to TRBJ1-6; D is undetermined. Trimming cost V 6 bases and J 3 bases, with 12 bases left between them. The germline V gene has CDR1 MDHEN and CDR2 SYDVKM. The CDR3 has 15 residues. The chain's CDR3 is CASSRPGLYNSPLHF. The CDR3 DNA sequence: TGTGCCAGCAGCCGCCCGGGCCTCTATAATTCACCCCTCCACTTT.

The chain uses TRBV20-1 and TRBJ2-2; no firm D call. This CDR3 comprises 12 residues. Trimming took off 1 base at V and 5 bases at J, with 5 bases between the two ends. The germline gives CDR1 DFQATT, CDR2 SNEGSKA (reference sequence). The CDR3 loop is CSARVGTGELFF. The CDR3 DNA reads as TGCAGTGCTAGAGTGGGAACCGGGGAGCTGTTTTTT.

A few counts support this clonotype. This chain connects TRBV18 to TRBJ2-7; TRBD1 matches at 11 bases. This CDR3 has 15 amino acids. J gave up 5 bases and V 6 bases, and 9 bases lay outside the gene matches. Germline CDR1 KGHSH, CDR2 LQKENI. The CDR3 coding sequence is TGTGCCAGCTCCTATCCTCGGACAGGGGGCGACGAGCAGTACTTC. Amino acid sequence: CASSYPRTGGDEQYF.

This clonotype has only a few counts. The chain links TRBV6-2 or TRBV6-3 to TRBJ2-2, with 7 bases matching TRBD2. The J segment lost 3 bases and the V segment lost 2 bases, leaving 15 bases of the junction unmatched. The CDR3 length is 19 residues. Germline loops: CDR1 MNHEY, CDR2 SVGEGT. As DNA, the CDR3 is TGTGCCAGCAGTTACGTGGGGCCTAGCGGAGTGGCCTACACCGGGGAGCTGTTTTTT. Protein: CASSYVGPSGVAYTGELFF.

A note on this clonotype: Its ends do not fully match the called genes, so a read error is possible. The V gene is TRBV6-1, the J gene TRBJ1-1, with a possible D match to TRBD1 (5 bases). CDR3 length: 15 amino acids. The germline CDR1 and CDR2 sequences are MNHNS and SASEGT. CDR3 amino acids: CASREVGGTNTEAFF. DNA of the CDR3: TGTGCCAGCAGAGAAGTTGGGGGGACGAACACTGAAGCTTTCTTT.

This clonotype was found a few times. The chain joins TRBV5-1 to TRBJ2-3; D might be TRBD2 (5 bases). This CDR3 contains 15 residues. Germline loops: CDR1 SGHRS, CDR2 YFSETQ. V gave up 2 bases and J gave up 3 bases, with 13 bases separating them. The CDR3 here is CASSFEGIGTDTQYF. For the CDR3, the DNA is TGCGCCAGCAGCTTTGAGGGAATTGGAACAGATACGCAGTATTTT.

This sequence joins TRBV4-3 and TRBJ2-3; a possible D gene is TRBD1 (6 bases). V dropped 3 bases and J dropped 1 base, with 11 bases sitting between them. CDR1 and CDR2 (germline): LGHNA, YSLEER. CDR3 length: 15 amino acids. The CDR3 DNA follows: TGCGCCAGCAGCCACCAACAGGGCCGCACAGATACGCAGTATTTT. Translated: CASSHQQGRTDTQYF.

This chain joins TRBV29-1 and TRBJ2-1, with D possibly matching TRBD1 (6 bases). Trimming took 2 bases from V and 4 from J, leaving 12 bases between them. The CDR3 is made up of 14 amino acids. Germline CDR1 SQVTM, CDR2 ANQGSEA. The CDR3 sequence: CSVEWGQLYNEQFF. The CDR3, as DNA: TGCAGCGTTGAATGGGGACAACTGTACAATGAGCAGTTCTTC.

This clonotype has a handful of counts. This rearrangement joins TRBV20-1 to TRBJ2-1; 10 bases fit TRBD2. The CDR3 loop spans 19 amino acids. Germline CDR1 is DFQATT and CDR2 is SNEGSKA (reference sequence). Trimming took 4 bases from V and 5 from J; bases not matched to a gene: 20. The CDR3 DNA reads as TGCAGTGCTACTCCCCACTACCTAGCGGGAGAAGGACAGGACAATGAGCAGTTCTTC. This translates into CSATPHYLAGEGQDNEQFF.

There are a few counts of this clonotype. This chain joins TRBV27 and TRBJ2-3; TRBD2 matches at 7 bases. Per germline, CDR1 MNHEY and CDR2 SMNVEV (reference sequence). The CDR3 length is 16 residues. V trimming: 6 bases; J trimming: 6 bases; junction bases outside the gene matches: 15. CDR3 loop: CASSPTASGIMDTQYF. The CDR3 DNA sequence: TGTGCCAGCAGCCCAACCGCGAGCGGGATTATGGATACGCAGTATTTT.

This clonotype was seen a handful of times. This chain joins TRBV12-3 or TRBV12-4 and TRBJ1-5; no clear D. The CDR3 sequence is 15 residues long. The germline V and J ends were trimmed by 3 bases and 3 bases, with 12 bases remaining between them. The CDR3 DNA follows: TGTGCCAGCAGTTTTCGGGGAGTAGACAATCAGCCCCAGCATTTT. Residues: CASSFRGVDNQPQHF.

This chain joins TRBV20-1 and TRBJ1-6; D call uncertain. Germline CDR1 DFQATT, CDR2 SNEGSKA (reference sequence). Trimming pared 0 bases from V and 10 bases from J, leaving 25 bases between. This CDR3 has 18 amino acids. In DNA form, the CDR3 reads TGCAGTGCTAGAGAGGTGGATACAGAGGGTTGGAGTGGCTCACCCCTCCACTTT. Translated, it gives CSAREVDTEGWSGSPLHF.

Concerning this clonotype: The germline gene is not matched at one end of the junction; a read error may be the cause. This sequence joins TRBV4-3 and TRBJ2-1, with no clear D. This CDR3 has 16 residues. CDR1 is LGHNA and CDR2 is YSLEER in the germline V gene. This chain's CDR3 is CANSQDQSETYNEQFF. The CDR3 DNA reads as TGCGCCAACAGCCAAGATCAAAGCGAGACTTACAATGAGCAGTTCTTC.

This clonotype has more than one count but fewer than ten. This rearrangement joins TRBV27 to TRBJ2-5, with TRBD1 as a possible D gene (5 bases). V lost 10 bases to trimming and J lost 5 bases, with 14 bases between them. CDR3 length: 12 residues. Germline V gene data show CDR1 as MNHEY and CDR2 as SMNVEV (reference sequence). This CDR3 is CANPDNRETQYF. The CDR3 DNA reads as TGTGCCAACCCGGACAATCGGGAGACCCAGTACTTC.

This chain uses TRBV7-2 with TRBJ2-5; TRBD2 aligns across 8 bases. The CDR3 length is 15 residues. J was trimmed by 5 bases and V by 4 bases; bases with no gene match: 9. Germline CDR1 reads SGHTA; CDR2 reads FQGNSA. The CDR3 loop is CASSSPAGVRETQYF. In DNA, the CDR3 is TGTGCCAGCAGCTCACCAGCGGGAGTGAGGGAGACCCAGTACTTC.

The V gene is TRBV19, the J gene TRBJ2-3; D is uncertain. CDR1 and CDR2 from the germline V gene are LNHDA and SQIVND (reference sequence). V lost 3 bases and J lost 2, with 9 bases in between. This CDR3 is built from 14 residues. CDR3 sequence (DNA): TGTGCCAGTAGTATCCCTTACCCCACAGATACGCAGTATTTT. Its protein is CASSIPYPTDTQYF. Supplemented by reference TRBV19 and TRBJ2-3, the full variable domain reads DGGITQSPKYLFRKEGQNVTLSCEQNLNHDAMYWYRQDPGQGLRLIYYSQIVNDFQKGDIAEGYSVSREKKESFPLTVTSAQKNPTAFYLCASSIPYPTDTQYFGPGTRLTVL.

The V and J genes are TRBV7-9 and TRBJ2-1; the D gene is possibly TRBD2 (5 bases). Germline-derived CDR1 and CDR2 are SEHNR and FQNEAQ (reference sequence). There are 16 residues in the CDR3. Trimming removed 1 base at V and 3 bases at J, with 13 bases between. Here the CDR3 reads CASSLVHGRNYNEQFF. The CDR3 nucleotides are TGTGCCAGCAGCTTAGTTCATGGGAGAAACTACAATGAGCAGTTCTTC.

The chain uses TRBV6-6 and TRBJ1-2; 7 bases are a match to TRBD1. With V trimmed by 7 bases and J by 13 bases, 12 bases remained unmatched. The CDR3 contains 12 residues. Germline CDR1 MNHNY, CDR2 SVGAGI (reference sequence). The DNA for the CDR3 is TGTGCCAGCACTTCACCGGGACAGTCTATCACCTTC. Amino acids: CASTSPGQSITF.

This sequence joins TRBV4-3 and TRBJ2-7; no firm D call. Trimming cost V 1 base and J 3 bases, with 7 bases left between them. Germline values: CDR1 LGHNA, CDR2 YSLEER. The CDR3 sequence is 13 residues long. The CDR3 loop reads CASSQGFYYEQYF. The DNA of the CDR3 is TGCGCCAGCAGCCAAGGCTTTTACTACGAGCAGTACTTC.

The chain uses TRBV9 and TRBJ2-7, with D perhaps TRBD2 (6 bases). Trimming pared 3 bases from V and 2 bases from J, leaving 15 bases between. CDR3 size: 15 residues. The V gene's germline CDR1 is SGDLS and CDR2 YYNGEE. The CDR3 DNA sequence: TGTGCCAGCAGCGGGGAAGCGGGTACGGCCTACGAGCAGTACTTC. Translated, it gives CASSGEAGTAYEQYF.

This clonotype was detected many times. The V gene is TRBV5-1, the J gene TRBJ2-2; D could derive from TRBD1 or TRBD2 (5 bases each). CDR1 and CDR2 from the germline V gene are SGHRS and YFSETQ. The V and J ends lost 4 bases and 2 bases respectively, with 15 bases between them. There are 16 residues in the CDR3. Here the CDR3 DNA reads TGCGCCAGCAGCCCTTGGGACGGACTTAACACCGGGGAGCTGTTTTTT. Residues: CASSPWDGLNTGELFF.

The rearrangement joins TRBV29-1 to TRBJ2-1; 10 nucleotides match TRBD2. Germline values: CDR1 SQVTM, CDR2 ANQGSEA. There are 14 residues in the CDR3. Unmatched junction bases numbered 8, after V lost 6 bases and J lost 6 bases. The CDR3 spells CSVFGLADFNEQFF. CDR3 bases: TGCAGCGTATTTGGACTAGCGGATTTCAATGAGCAGTTCTTC.

This clonotype was detected a few times. The chain couples TRBV20-1 to TRBJ2-1, with 11 bases identical to TRBD2. Germline V gene sequence: CDR1 DFQATT, CDR2 SNEGSKA (reference sequence). V lost 3 bases and J lost 2; bases outside the gene matches: 6. The CDR3 sequence is 16 residues long. The CDR3 is CSASNSGRGPYNEQFF. CDR3 nucleotides: TGCAGTGCTAGTAATAGCGGGAGGGGGCCCTACAATGAGCAGTTCTTC.

This chain links TRBV12-3 or TRBV12-4 with TRBJ1-4; D may be TRBD1 (6 bases). This CDR3 is 14 amino acids long. V lost 6 bases to trimming and J lost 6 bases, with 14 bases between them. The DNA of the CDR3 is TGTGCCAGCAGGCACAGGGACGGAGATGAAAAACTGTTTTTT. This sequence encodes CASRHRDGDEKLFF.

This clonotype showed up many times. The rearrangement uses TRBV4-3 and TRBJ2-1, with 12 bases that match TRBD2. Germline trimming cut 4 bases from V and 6 bases from J; bases unmatched to any gene: 10. Germline V lookup: CDR1 LGHNA, CDR2 YSLEER. The CDR3 length is 17 residues. As DNA, the CDR3 is TGCGCCAGCAGCCCCCTGCTTGGGACTAGCGGGCGCAATGAGCAGTTCTTC. This sequence encodes CASSPLLGTSGRNEQFF.